This T cell receptor beta chain derives from a study of graft-versus-host responses after intestinal transplantation. On the study more broadly: Transplants given to recipients were multivisceral, liver-intestinal, or isolated intestinal. Recipients were all induced with anti-thymocyte globulin, then given tacrolimus and steroids for around three years. Findings and caveats of the study: Allografts carried high graft-versus-host to host-versus-graft clonal ratios in patients having graft-donor T cell macrochimerism. GvH clonotypes were identified within recipient marrow, with a subset emerging first in ileum or blood.

Germline-derived CDR1 and CDR2 are SEHNR and FQNEAQ (reference sequence). The ends were cut back, 6 bases at V and 1 base at J, with 14 bases in the middle. The CDR3 runs 15 residues. The method was immunoSEQ multiplex PCR; TCRdb's version includes in-frame clones alone and lacks a portion of them. This table has around 88,000 clones, roughly 87% appearing once. This clone was counted once. Its cognate antigen is unknown. The origin of this receptor is a human donor who received an intestinal transplant. The chain recombines TRBV7-9 with TRBJ2-3; perhaps TRBD2 as D (6 bases). Sequenced here: unstimulated CD8+ T cells sorted from spleen or lymph node cells, sampled before intestinal transplant. The CDR3 nucleotides read TGTGCCAGCAGTCGCCGGACTAAAGGCACAGATACGCAGTATTTT. Protein: CASSRRTKGTDTQYF. Using reference TRBV7-9 and TRBJ2-3 for the parts outside the CDR3, the full variable domain is DTGVSQNPRHKITKRGQNVTFRCDPISEHNRLYWYRQTLGQGPEFLTYFQNEAQLEKSRLLSDRFSAERPKGSFSTLEIQRTEQGDSAMYLCASSRRTKGTDTQYFGPGTRLTVL.